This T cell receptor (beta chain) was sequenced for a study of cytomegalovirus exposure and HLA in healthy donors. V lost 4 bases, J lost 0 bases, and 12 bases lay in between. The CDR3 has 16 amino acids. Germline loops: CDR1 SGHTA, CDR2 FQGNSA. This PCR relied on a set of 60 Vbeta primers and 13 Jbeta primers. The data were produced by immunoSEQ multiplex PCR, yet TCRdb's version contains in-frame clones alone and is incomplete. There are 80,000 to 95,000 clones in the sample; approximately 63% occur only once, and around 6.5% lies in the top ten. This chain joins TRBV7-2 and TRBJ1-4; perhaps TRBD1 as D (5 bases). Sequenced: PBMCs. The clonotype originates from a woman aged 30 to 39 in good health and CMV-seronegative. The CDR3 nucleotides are TGTGCCAGCAGCTCCACAGGCGGAGCAACTAATGAAAAACTGTTTTTT. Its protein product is CASSSTGGATNEKLFF.